The 19 T cell receptor beta chains listed next were all sequenced from one sample in a study of shared clonotypes between healthy human individuals. Generated by immunoSEQ multiplex PCR, the TCRdb table keeps only in-frame clones and is missing some. The sample has approximately 700,000 clones, around three quarters seen once; the top ten hold 1.5% to 2%. Sequencing was done on a sample of memory CD4+ T cells sorted from blood. The subset is: CD45RA-negative fraction. The receptors shown here come from a woman aged 25-40 years in good health.

This chain links TRBV9 with TRBJ1-5, with 7 nucleotides matching TRBD1. With V trimmed by 0 bases and J by 6 bases, 6 bases remained unmatched. Germline CDR1 is SGDLS and CDR2 is YYNGEE. The CDR3 runs to 15 residues. The CDR3 reads CASSVGIGGSQPQHF. CDR3 in DNA: TGTGCCAGCAGCGTAGGAATAGGGGGCTCTCAGCCCCAGCATTTT.

This chain connects TRBV19 to TRBJ2-3; 7 bases agree with TRBD1. The junction had 5 bases not matched to a gene; V was cut back by 7 bases and J by 4 bases. The germline gives CDR1 LNHDA, CDR2 SQIVND (reference sequence). The CDR3 length is 13 residues. The CDR3 is CASMGDRADTQYF. DNA for the CDR3: TGTGCCAGTATGGGTGACAGGGCAGATACGCAGTATTTT.

The table lists this clone with a few counts. This chain connects TRBV27 to TRBJ1-1; D is unclear. The CDR3 sequence is 13 residues long. CDR1 and CDR2 from the germline V gene are MNHEY and SMNVEV (reference sequence). The V gene lost 6 bases and the J gene lost 2 bases, with 10 bases spanning the gap. The CDR3 sequence is CASSSRPNTEAFF. The CDR3 DNA reads TGTGCCAGCAGCTCTAGACCCAACACTGAAGCTTTCTTT.

This clone was seen only a few times. The J gene is TRBJ1-5, the V gene TRBV28; tentatively, D is TRBD1 (5 bases). V was pared by 6 bases and J by 0 bases, with 12 bases between. This CDR3 has 15 amino acids. Germline CDR1 is MDHEN and CDR2 is SYDVKM. The CDR3 loop reads CASSQTDTSNQPQHF. DNA of the CDR3: TGTGCCAGCAGCCAGACAGATACTAGCAATCAGCCCCAGCATTTT. Drawing the rest from reference TRBV28 and TRBJ1-5, the complete variable domain is DVKVTQSSRYLVKRTGEKVFLECVQDMDHENMFWYRQDPGLGLRLIYFSYDVKMKEKGDIPEGYSVSREKKERFSLILESASTNQTSMYLCASSQTDTSNQPQHFGDGTRLSIL.

The chain is built from TRBV11-2 and TRBJ1-2; no clear D gene. Germline V CDR1 and CDR2: SGHAT, FQNNGV. The length of the CDR3 is 12 residues. Trimming removed 2 bases at V and 14 bases at J, with 15 bases between. CDR3 residues: CASSLNGQLCTF. The CDR3 bases are TGTGCCAGCAGCTTAAACGGGCAGCTGTGTACCTTC.

This chain joins TRBV19 and TRBJ1-3; no clear D gene. Germline V gene lookup returns CDR1 LNHDA and CDR2 SQIVND (reference sequence). Trimming stripped 5 bases from V and 1 base from J, with 12 bases between. CDR3 length: 15 amino acids. The DNA of the CDR3 is TGTGCCAGTAGTGATCGGACGGAATCTGGAAACACCATATATTTT. As protein: CASSDRTESGNTIYF.

This clone occurred a few times. The genes are TRBV5-1 and TRBJ2-2; D perhaps matches TRBD2 (6 bases). The germline V gene encodes CDR1 SGHRS and CDR2 YFSETQ. The V end lost 1 base, the J end lost 2 bases, and 12 bases lay between the germline ends. CDR3 length equals 16 residues. CDR3 residues: CASSLRGAGNTGELFF. The CDR3 region has the DNA TGCGCCAGCAGCTTGCGCGGGGCCGGAAACACCGGGGAGCTGTTTTTT.

Concerning this clone itself: Other DNA variants within this sample encode the same CDR3. The chain employs TRBV28 and TRBJ2-7; no reliable D call. Trimming took off 3 bases at V and 2 bases at J, with 5 bases between the two ends. The CDR3 runs 12 residues. Germline V gene lookup returns CDR1 MDHEN and CDR2 SYDVKM. CDR3 bases: TGTGCCAGCAGTTTGGCAGCCTACGAGCAGTACTTC. This gives the protein CASSLAAYEQYF.

Comment on this clone: The identical CDR3 is also encoded by other nucleotide sequences in the sample. The chain carries TRBV28 and TRBJ2-7; no reliable D call. In germline, CDR1 is MDHEN, CDR2 SYDVKM. V dropped 3 bases and J dropped 4 bases, with 7 bases sitting between them. The CDR3 extends over 12 amino acids. CDR3 in DNA: TGTGCCAGCAGTTTGATTCTATACGAGCAGTACTTC. This codes for CASSLILYEQYF.

The rearrangement uses TRBV9 and TRBJ2-5, with 7 positions matching TRBD1. V lost 4 bases to trimming and J lost 2 bases; unmatched junction nucleotides: 5. Germline CDR1 SGDLS, CDR2 YYNGEE. The CDR3 runs 14 residues. The CDR3 loop is CASSPGQEQETQYF. The CDR3 bases are TGTGCCAGCAGCCCCGGACAGGAACAAGAGACCCAGTACTTC.

J is TRBJ1-1 and V is TRBV5-1; no definite D call. The CDR3 runs 12 residues. The germline V gene has CDR1 SGHRS and CDR2 YFSETQ. Trimming took off 7 bases at V and 1 base at J, with 8 bases between the two ends. The CDR3 coding sequence is TGCGCCAGCCGGAAGACGAACACTGAAGCTTTCTTT. Translated: CASRKTNTEAFF.

V usage is TRBV6-1 and J usage is TRBJ1-1, with D possibly TRBD1 on 5 matching bases. The V end lost 2 bases, the J end lost 13 bases, and 20 bases lay between the germline ends. CDR3 length: 14 residues. Germline CDR1 is MNHNS and CDR2 is SASEGT. The CDR3 reads CASSESEVGREYFF. In nucleotides, the CDR3 is TGTGCCAGCAGTGAATCGGAGGTGGGACGGGAGTATTTCTTT.

V usage is TRBV2 and J usage is TRBJ2-5; D unclear. Germline CDR1 SNHLY, CDR2 FYNNEI. This CDR3 comprises 11 residues. V was pared by 6 bases and J by 8 bases, with 10 bases between. CDR3 DNA sequence: TGTGCCAGCAGGGTTGGGTATACCCAGTACTTC. Its protein product is CASRVGYTQYF.

Points on this clone: The sample has other DNA sequences that encode this CDR3 too. V usage is TRBV11-2 and J usage is TRBJ2-5; TRBD2 might be the D (5 bases). The V end lost 3 bases, the J end lost 3 bases, and 8 bases lay between the germline ends. The CDR3 has 13 residues. Germline CDR1 and CDR2: SGHAT and FQNNGV. The CDR3 DNA follows: TGTGCCAGCAGCTTCGGGCGGGAAGAGACCCAGTACTTC. Translation: CASSFGREETQYF.

The J gene is TRBJ2-5, the V gene TRBV5-1; D possibly matches TRBD1 or TRBD2 (5 bases each). CDR1 is SGHRS, CDR2 YFSETQ, per germline. The CDR3 is 18 residues long. Trimming took off 0 bases at V and 1 base at J, with 19 bases between the two ends. In DNA, the CDR3 is TGCGCCAGCAGCTTGGCAATCCCCGGGACCTACTTCCAAGAGACCCAGTACTTC. Protein product: CASSLAIPGTYFQETQYF. The variable domain in full, completed from reference TRBV5-1 and TRBJ2-5, reads KAGVTQTPRYLIKTRGQQVTLSCSPISGHRSVSWYQQTPGQGLQFLFEYFSETQRNKGNFPGRFSGRQFSNSRSEMNVSTLELGDSALYLCASSLAIPGTYFQETQYFGPGTRLLVL.

About this clone: This may be a read error: a much more frequent sequence differs by one nucleotide. This chain links TRBV6-6 with TRBJ1-1; D possibly corresponds to TRBD1 (6 bases). V lost 5 bases to trimming and J lost 1 base, with 8 bases between them. The CDR3 contains 13 residues. Germline V gene data show CDR1 as MNHNY and CDR2 as SVGAGI (reference sequence). CDR3 protein: CASSTQGNTEAFF. CDR3 nucleotides: TGTGCCAGCAGTACACAGGGGAACACTGAAGCTTTCTTT.

The chain is built from TRBV6-1 and TRBJ2-7, with TRBD1 matching over 8 bases. V shed 3 bases and J 5 bases; nucleotides not matched to a gene: 6. The CDR3 has 14 amino acids. Germline V lookup: CDR1 MNHNS, CDR2 SASEGT. The CDR3 sequence: CASSDVRQGNEQYF. The CDR3, as DNA: TGTGCCAGCAGTGATGTTAGACAGGGGAACGAGCAGTACTTC.

This clone was seen only a few times. The chain recombines TRBV9 with TRBJ2-3, with a weak D call TRBD2 (5 bases). V was shortened by 5 bases and J by 3 bases, with 10 bases between the two germline ends. The CDR3 is 13 amino acids. CDR1 and CDR2 (germline): SGDLS, YYNGEE. This CDR3 reads CASRTIATDTQYF. CDR3 nucleotides: TGTGCCAGCAGAACAATAGCGACAGATACGCAGTATTTT.

The gene calls are TRBV9 and TRBJ2-3, with a possible D match to TRBD2 (6 bases). V was shortened by 1 base and J by 6 bases, with 15 bases between the two germline ends. The CDR3 contains 15 residues. CDR1 is SGDLS and CDR2 is YYNGEE in the germline V gene. The CDR3 region is CASSVRRGPPDTQYF. Written as DNA, the CDR3 is TGTGCCAGCAGCGTAAGGCGGGGACCCCCCGATACGCAGTATTTT.